Included here is one T cell receptor beta chain sequence, with context. No antigen is known for it. This sample stems from a study of radiotherapy plus CTLA-4 blockade in lung cancer. Background on the study: Among patients, around 18% showed objective responses, and 30% to 40% had disease control.

Libraries were prepared by immunoSEQ multiplex PCR; TCRdb keeps only in-frame clonotypes and omits some of them. The sample has 60,000 to 85,000 clones, around nine tenths seen once. The CDR3 spans 14 residues. With 8 bases clipped from V and 2 bases from J, the junction kept 6 bases outside the gene matches. The V gene's germline CDR1 is MNHNS and CDR2 SASEGT. Patients with chemo-refractory metastatic non-small-cell lung cancer received focal radiation plus CTLA-4 blockade with ipilimumab. Regarding the study as a whole: In blood, tumor-derived TCR clones expanded after radiotherapy plus ipilimumab. Best predicting response, reportedly, were early blood T cell clone dynamics, with interferon-beta.

Source: peripheral blood, taken from a patient treated with radiotherapy plus ipilimumab. This sequence joins TRBV6-1 and TRBJ1-5, with 7 bases matching TRBD1. This sequence was found in a human donor with non-small cell lung cancer who had stable disease on radiotherapy plus ipilimumab. In DNA, the CDR3 is TGTGCCAGCGGTCCAGGGGGTGGCAATCAGCCCCAGCATTTT. Encoded protein: CASGPGGGNQPQHF.